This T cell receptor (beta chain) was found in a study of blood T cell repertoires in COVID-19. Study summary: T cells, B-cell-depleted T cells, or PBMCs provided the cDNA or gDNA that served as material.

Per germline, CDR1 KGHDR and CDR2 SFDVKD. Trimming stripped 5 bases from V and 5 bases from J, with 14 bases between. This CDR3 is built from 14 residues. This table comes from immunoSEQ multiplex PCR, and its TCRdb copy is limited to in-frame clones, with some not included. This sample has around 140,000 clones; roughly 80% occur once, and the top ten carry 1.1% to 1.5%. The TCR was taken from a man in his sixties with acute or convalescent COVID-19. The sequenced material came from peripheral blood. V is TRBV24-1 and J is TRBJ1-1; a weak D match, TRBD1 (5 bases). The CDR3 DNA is TGTGCCACCAGTGTAGGGCGTGGGGGGACTGAAGCTTTCTTT. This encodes CATSVGRGGTEAFF.